The 10 T cell receptor beta chains listed next were all sequenced from one sample in a study of T-cell reconstitution after alpha-beta-depleted transplantation in children. Preparation of the TCRbeta library was carried out with unique molecular identifiers. Each CDR3 protein is one row after TCRdb ran MiXCR on the PCR reads. The data show around 490,000 distinct CDR3 sequences, with over 10% seen just once and around 13% held by the top ten. The source was PBMCs, mostly from graft donor cells, collected 180 days after TCRalphabeta/CD19-depleted stem cell transplant. These receptors all come from a female patient between 2 and 15 years old who had a stem cell transplant for aplastic anemia, so the T cells may come from the graft donor.

This chain uses TRBV3-1 with TRBJ2-7, with 10 bases that match TRBD2. The CDR3 is made up of 18 amino acids. CDR1 is LGHDT and CDR2 is YNNKEL in the germline V gene (reference sequence). The ends lost 0 bases at V and 1 base at J; junction bases unmatched: 9. The CDR3 here is CASSQDLLAGGLSYEQYF. The CDR3 nucleotides read TGTGCCAGCAGCCAAGATTTGTTAGCGGGAGGCTTGTCCTACGAGCAGTACTTC.

The chain uses TRBV24-1 and TRBJ1-2, with TRBD1 identical over 7 bases. The CDR3 covers 13 residues. The V gene end was trimmed by 3 bases and the J gene end by 4 bases; junction bases not matched to a gene: 1. Germline CDR1 is KGHDR and CDR2 is SFDVKD. The CDR3 loop is CATSDRDSYGYTF. As DNA, the CDR3 is TGTGCCACCAGTGATCGGGACAGCTATGGCTACACCTTC.

The chain has TRBV6-2 or TRBV6-3 and TRBJ2-7; D remains unclear. The germline V gene has CDR1 MNHEY and CDR2 SVGEGT. The CDR3 has 15 amino acids. Trimming pared 6 bases from V and 5 bases from J, leaving 20 bases between. CDR3 region: CASSEGPRTYHEQYF. The CDR3 DNA sequence: TGTGCCAGCAGCGAAGGGCCCCGAACATACCACGAGCAGTACTTC.

This clonotype was counted between two and nine times. The gene calls are TRBV11-2 and TRBJ2-3; 13 nucleotides line up with TRBD2. V lost 0 bases to trimming and J lost 2 bases; unmatched junction nucleotides: 5. The germline V gene encodes CDR1 SGHAT and CDR2 FQNNGV. This CDR3 contains 18 residues. CDR3 in DNA: TGTGCCAGCAGCTTAGATTGGGGACTAGCGGGAACCACAGATACGCAGTATTTT. Translated, it gives CASSLDWGLAGTTDTQYF.

This clonotype was seen a handful of times. The chain recombines TRBV24-1 with TRBJ2-2; 8 nucleotides align to TRBD1. The CDR3 is 18 amino acids. Germline CDR1 is KGHDR and CDR2 is SFDVKD. The junction had 10 bases not matched to a gene; V was cut back by 4 bases and J by 1 base. CDR3 sequence: CATSDRLRTGKNTGELFF. Written as DNA, the CDR3 is TGTGCCACCAGTGACCGGCTTAGGACAGGGAAGAACACCGGGGAGCTGTTTTTT.

CDR3 amino acids: CASSFRGRIEDGYTF. The CDR3 nucleotides read TGTGCCAGCAGCTTCAGGGGGCGGATTGAGGATGGCTACACCTTC. The V gene is TRBV11-3, the J gene TRBJ1-2; 8 positions agree with TRBD1. The germline V gene encodes CDR1 SGHNT and CDR2 YENEEA. V lost 3 bases, J lost 6 bases, and 9 bases stayed unmatched. The CDR3 is 15 amino acids.

As to this clonotype: Mismatch with germline at one junction end may stem from a read error. This sequence joins TRBV12-3 or TRBV12-4 and TRBJ2-1; 10 bases map to TRBD2. This CDR3 has 18 amino acids. Here the CDR3 DNA reads TGTACCAGCAGTTTAGCGCTACTAGCGGGACCCTCCTACAATGAGCAGTTCTTC. Encoded protein: CTSSLALLAGPSYNEQFF.

V and J are TRBV18 and TRBJ1-2; D is ambiguous. CDR3 size: 14 residues. V was pared by 1 base and J by 3 bases, with 9 bases between. Germline V gene sequence: CDR1 KGHSH, CDR2 LQKENI. The CDR3 DNA reads TGTGCCAGCTCACCACTTGGGTTCGACTATGGCTACACCTTC. This encodes CASSPLGFDYGYTF.

The V gene is TRBV2, the J gene TRBJ2-4; TRBD2 matches at 9 bases. This CDR3 comprises 19 residues. Germline assignment: CDR1 SNHLY and CDR2 FYNNEI. With V trimmed by 10 bases and J by 0 bases, 19 bases remained unmatched. The CDR3 bases are TGTGCCATCAGCGCGGTGTCTTGGCTAGCGGGACTAGCCAAAAACATTCAGTACTTC. Protein: CAISAVSWLAGLAKNIQYF.

This clonotype was counted at least ten times. The chain has TRBV20-1 and TRBJ2-1, with a weak D call TRBD1 (5 bases). The germline V gene has CDR1 DFQATT and CDR2 SNEGSKA (reference sequence). Between the trimmed V and J ends, which lost 5 bases and 9 bases, there was a span of 11 bases. The CDR3 covers 11 residues. The DNA for the CDR3 is TGCAGTGCTCCAAAAGGGGTTGAGCAGTTCTTC. Translating it yields CSAPKGVEQFF.